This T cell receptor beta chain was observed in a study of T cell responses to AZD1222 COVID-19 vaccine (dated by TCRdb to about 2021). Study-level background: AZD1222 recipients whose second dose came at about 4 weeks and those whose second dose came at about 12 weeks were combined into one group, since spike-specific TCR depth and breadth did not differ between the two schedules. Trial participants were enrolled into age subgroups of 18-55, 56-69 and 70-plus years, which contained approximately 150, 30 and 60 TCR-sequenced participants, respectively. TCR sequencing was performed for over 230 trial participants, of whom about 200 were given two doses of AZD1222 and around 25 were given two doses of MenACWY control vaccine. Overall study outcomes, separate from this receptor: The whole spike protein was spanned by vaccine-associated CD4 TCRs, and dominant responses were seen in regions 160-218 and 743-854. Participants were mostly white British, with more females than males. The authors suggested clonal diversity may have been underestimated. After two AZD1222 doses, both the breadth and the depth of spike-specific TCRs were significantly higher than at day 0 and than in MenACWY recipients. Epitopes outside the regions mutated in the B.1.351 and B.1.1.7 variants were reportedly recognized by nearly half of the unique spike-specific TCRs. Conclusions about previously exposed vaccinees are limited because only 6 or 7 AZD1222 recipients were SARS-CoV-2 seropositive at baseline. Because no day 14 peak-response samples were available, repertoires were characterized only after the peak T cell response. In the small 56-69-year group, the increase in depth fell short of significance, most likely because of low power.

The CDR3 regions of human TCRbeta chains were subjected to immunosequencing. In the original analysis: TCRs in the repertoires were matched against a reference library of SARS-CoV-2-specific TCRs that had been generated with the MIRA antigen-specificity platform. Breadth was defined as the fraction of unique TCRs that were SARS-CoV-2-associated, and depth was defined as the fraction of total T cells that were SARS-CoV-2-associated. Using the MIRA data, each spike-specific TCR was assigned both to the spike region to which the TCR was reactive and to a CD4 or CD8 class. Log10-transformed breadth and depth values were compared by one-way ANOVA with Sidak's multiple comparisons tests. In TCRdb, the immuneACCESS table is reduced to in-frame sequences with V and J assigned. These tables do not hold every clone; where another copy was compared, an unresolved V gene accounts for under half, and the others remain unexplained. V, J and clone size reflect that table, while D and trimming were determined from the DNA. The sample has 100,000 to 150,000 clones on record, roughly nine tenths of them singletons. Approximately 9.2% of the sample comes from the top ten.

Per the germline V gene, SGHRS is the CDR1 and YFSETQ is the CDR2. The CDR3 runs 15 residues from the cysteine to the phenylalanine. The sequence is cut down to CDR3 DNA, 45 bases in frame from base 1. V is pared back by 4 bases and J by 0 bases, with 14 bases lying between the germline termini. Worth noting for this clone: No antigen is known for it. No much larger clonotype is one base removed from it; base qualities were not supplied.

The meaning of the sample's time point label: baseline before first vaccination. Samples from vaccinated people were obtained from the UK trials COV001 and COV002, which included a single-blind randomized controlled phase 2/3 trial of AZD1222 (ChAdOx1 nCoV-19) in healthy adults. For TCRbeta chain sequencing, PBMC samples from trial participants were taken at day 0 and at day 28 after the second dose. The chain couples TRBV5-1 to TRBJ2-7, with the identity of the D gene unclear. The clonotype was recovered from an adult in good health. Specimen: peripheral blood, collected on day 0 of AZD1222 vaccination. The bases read TGCGCCAGCAGCCCGGTTTGGGGAAGCTCCTACGAGCAGTACTTC. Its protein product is CASSPVWGSSYEQYF. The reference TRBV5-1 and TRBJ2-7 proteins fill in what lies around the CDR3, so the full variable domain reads KAGVTQTPRYLIKTRGQQVTLSCSPISGHRSVSWYQQTPGQGLQFLFEYFSETQRNKGNFPGRFSGRQFSNSRSEMNVSTLELGDSALYLCASSPVWGSSYEQYFGPGTRLTVT.